The 5 T cell receptor beta chains in this list originate from one sample, sequenced in a study of T cells in Graves' hyperthyroidism and ophthalmopathy. RNA transcripts gave rise to amplified TCR beta CDR3 regions. First-round RT-PCR with HTBI primers amplified the TCR CDR3 region. MiXCR, run by TCRdb on the multiplex PCR reads, gives a single entry per CDR3 protein. Altogether roughly 530,000 distinct CDR3 sequences are present, roughly a sixth being singletons, with the ten largest covering 17%. Sequenced: blood. The receptors here all came from a woman under 30 with Graves' ophthalmopathy.

There are many counts of this clonotype. V and J are TRBV28 and TRBJ2-3; D unresolved. V was shortened by 6 bases and J by 0 bases, with 7 bases between the two germline ends. CDR3 size: 13 residues. The V gene's germline CDR1 is MDHEN and CDR2 SYDVKM. CDR3 residues: CASSTSSTDTQYF. As DNA, the CDR3 is TGTGCCAGCAGCACCTCTAGCACAGATACGCAGTATTTT.

This clonotype was counted at least ten times. The rearrangement uses TRBV13 and TRBJ1-3; 7 nucleotides line up with TRBD1. The CDR3 contains 16 residues. CDR1 is PRHDT, CDR2 FYEKMQ, per germline (reference sequence). The V and J ends lost 3 bases and 0 bases, in that order; junction bases with no gene match: 5. The CDR3: CASSLRGQSSGNTIYF. CDR3 sequence (DNA): TGTGCCAGCAGCTTGAGGGGACAGAGCTCTGGAAACACCATATATTTT.

This clonotype was counted ten times or more. The V gene is TRBV5-5, the J gene TRBJ1-5; 7 bases agree with TRBD1. V lost 4 bases and J lost 0; bases outside the gene matches: 1. CDR3 length: 14 amino acids. CDR1 and CDR2 from the germline V gene are SGHKS and YYEKEE (reference sequence). As DNA, the CDR3 is TGTGCCAGCAGCCGGGACAGTAGCAATCAGCCCCAGCATTTT. Translated, it gives CASSRDSSNQPQHF. Using reference TRBV5-5 and TRBJ1-5 for the parts outside the CDR3, the full variable domain is DAGVTQSPTHLIKTRGQQVTLRCSPISGHKSVSWYQQVLGQGPQFIFQYYEKEERGRGNFPDRFSARQFPNYSSELNVNALLLGDSALYLCASSRDSSNQPQHFGDGTRLSIL.

Notes on this clonotype: A read error may be the cause here, since a much bigger clone is one base away. J is TRBJ1-1 and V is TRBV3-1; 7 bases match TRBD1. The CDR3 runs 15 residues. CDR1 LGHDT and CDR2 YNNKEL come from the germline V gene (reference sequence). This CDR3 is CGSSLDREKYTEAFF. The CDR3, as DNA: TGTGGCAGCAGCCTCGACAGGGAGAAATACACTGAAGCTTTCTTT.

This clonotype was seen ten or more times. The chain employs TRBV6-6 and TRBJ2-5, with a weak D call TRBD2 (7 bases). V was pared by 2 bases and J by 5 bases, with 15 bases between. The CDR3 covers 15 residues. Germline loops: CDR1 MNHNY, CDR2 SVGAGI (reference sequence). The CDR3: CASSYGGGGAETQYF. The DNA of the CDR3 is TGTGCCAGCAGTTACGGGGGGGGCGGAGCGGAGACCCAGTACTTC.